Listed below are T cell receptor beta chains from one sample, sequenced in a study of blood T cell repertoires in COVID-19. The assay was immunoSEQ multiplex PCR, and TCRdb's table has in-frame clones only and misses some. The sample has some 91,000 clones; 90% are singletons. Sequencing used peripheral blood. These TCRs come from a man aged 55 to 70 with acute or convalescent COVID-19. CDR3s include the opening cysteine and the closing phenylalanine or tryptophan. Each record gives: J gene, D gene, clone size, V gene, CDR3 protein, CDR3 DNA. The D gene is left open where the match is weak. Expanded clones get a size class; other rows say once, few or many, or leave the size out.

TRBJ1-1,-,-,TRBV5-6,CASSLDTDTEAFF,TGTGCCAGCAGCTTGGATACAGACACTGAAGCTTTCTTT
TRBJ1-2,-,-,TRBV7-8,CASSSPFQGGYGYTF,TGTGCCAGCAGCTCCCCATTCCAGGGCGGCTATGGCTACACCTTC
TRBJ1-1,TRBD1,-,TRBV7-6,CASSTRRDRAAEAFF,TGTGCCAGCAGCACCCGCCGGGACAGGGCTGCTGAAGCTTTCTTT
TRBJ2-5,TRBD2,-,TRBV5-1,CASSLVSAGGLETQYF,TGCGCCAGCAGCTTGGTTTCAGCGGGGGGGTTGGAGACCCAGTACTTC
TRBJ1-1,-,-,TRBV19,CASSPLGADTEAFF,TGTGCCAGTAGTCCTCTAGGGGCAGACACTGAAGCTTTCTTT
TRBJ1-2,TRBD1,-,TRBV18,CASSPWTGANYGYTF,TGTGCCAGCTCACCATGGACAGGGGCTAACTATGGCTACACCTTC
TRBJ2-2,TRBD1,-,TRBV5-1,CASSLQGFPRAGELFF,TGCGCCAGCAGCTTACAGGGGTTCCCCCGGGCCGGGGAGCTGTTTTTT
TRBJ1-5,-,-,TRBV4-1,CASSQVLSNQPQHF,TGCGCCAGCAGCCAAGTCCTTAGCAATCAGCCCCAGCATTTT
TRBJ2-2,TRBD1,-,TRBV5-1,CASSLRQGDGGELFF,TGCGCCAGCAGCTTAAGACAGGGTGACGGCGGGGAGCTGTTTTTT
TRBJ2-5,-,-,TRBV7-9,CASSRNRVGQETQYF,TGTGCCAGCAGCCGTAACAGGGTAGGCCAAGAGACCCAGTACTTC
TRBJ1-5,-,-,TRBV19,CASSRVGRGSNQPQHF,TGTGCCAGTAGTAGGGTGGGCAGGGGAAGCAATCAGCCCCAGCATTTT
TRBJ1-2,-,-,TRBV5-1,CASSLEGRVNYGYTF,TGCGCCAGCAGCTTGGAGGGCAGGGTGAACTATGGCTACACCTTC
TRBJ1-4,-,-,TRBV2,CASSALEKLFF,TGTGCCAGCAGTGCATTGGAAAAACTGTTTTTT
TRBJ2-5,TRBD1,-,TRBV5-4,CASSLDRTQVTQYF,TGTGCCAGCAGCCTGGACAGGACCCAGGTGACCCAGTACTTC
TRBJ1-1,TRBD1,once,TRBV6-5,CASSYSTGEAFF,TGTGCCAGCAGTTACTCGACAGGGGAGGCTTTCTTT
TRBJ1-5,TRBD1,-,TRBV5-4,CASSVGGQGSNQPQHF,TGTGCCAGCAGCGTAGGGGGACAGGGTAGCAATCAGCCCCAGCATTTT
TRBJ1-6,-,-,TRBV6-5,CASSTAQPYNSPLHF,TGTGCCAGCTCGACAGCACAGCCTTATAATTCACCCCTCCACTTT
TRBJ2-3,-,once,TRBV5-1,CASSLGRAADTQYF,TGCGCCAGCAGCTTAGGCAGGGCGGCAGATACGCAGTATTTT
TRBJ2-7,-,once,TRBV10-3,CAISDGRSYEQYF,TGTGCCATCAGTGACGGCAGGTCCTACGAGCAGTACTTC
TRBJ2-4,TRBD1,-,TRBV3-1/TRBV3-2,CASSFNSGGTIAKNIQYF,TGTGCCAGCAGCTTCAATTCAGGGGGAACTATAGCCAAAAACATTCAGTACTTC
TRBJ1-1,-,-,TRBV14,CASSQGVTEAFF,TGTGCCAGCAGCCAGGGCGTAACTGAAGCTTTCTTT
TRBJ1-6,TRBD1,-,TRBV5-6,CASSIRDSNSPLHF,TGTGCCAGCAGCATCCGGGACAGTAATTCACCCCTCCACTTT
TRBJ2-1,-,-,TRBV5-1,CASSLAEPSSYNEQFF,TGCGCCAGCAGCTTGGCCGAGCCGAGCTCCTACAATGAGCAGTTCTTC
TRBJ2-4,-,-,TRBV7-8,CASSLERTEGHIQYF,TGTGCCAGCAGCTTAGAACGGACAGAAGGACACATTCAGTACTTC
TRBJ1-5,-,-,TRBV19,CASNARQVLNQPQHF,TGTGCCAGTAATGCTAGACAGGTTCTCAATCAGCCCCAGCATTTT
TRBJ1-4,TRBD1,-,TRBV5-1,CASSLEGGAGEKLFF,TGCGCCAGCAGCTTGGAAGGGGGCGCGGGGGAAAAACTGTTTTTT
TRBJ1-2,-,once,TRBV27,CATKDYRNYGYTF,TGTGCCACCAAGGATTACAGAAACTATGGCTACACCTTC